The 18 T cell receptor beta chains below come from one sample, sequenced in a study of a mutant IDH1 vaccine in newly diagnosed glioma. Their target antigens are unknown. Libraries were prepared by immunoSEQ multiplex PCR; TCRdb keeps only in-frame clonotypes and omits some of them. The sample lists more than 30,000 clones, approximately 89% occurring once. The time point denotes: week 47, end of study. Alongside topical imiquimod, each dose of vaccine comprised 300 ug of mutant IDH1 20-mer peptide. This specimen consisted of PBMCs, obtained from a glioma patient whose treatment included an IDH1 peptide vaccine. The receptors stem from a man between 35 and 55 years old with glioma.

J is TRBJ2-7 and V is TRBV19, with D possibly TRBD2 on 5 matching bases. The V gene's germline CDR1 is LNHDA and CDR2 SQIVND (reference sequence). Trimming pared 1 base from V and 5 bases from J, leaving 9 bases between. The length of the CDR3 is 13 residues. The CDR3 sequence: CASSIGRANEQYF. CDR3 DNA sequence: TGTGCCAGTAGTATAGGGCGGGCCAACGAGCAGTACTTC.

In nucleotides, the CDR3 is TGTGCCAGCAGTTCTAGTCACCAAGAGACCCAGTACTTC. Translating gives CASSSSHQETQYF. The chain carries TRBV27 and TRBJ2-5; D gene unclear. The V gene's germline CDR1 is MNHEY and CDR2 SMNVEV (reference sequence). This CDR3 comprises 13 residues. Between the trimmed V and J ends, which lost 4 bases and 0 bases, there was a span of 6 bases.

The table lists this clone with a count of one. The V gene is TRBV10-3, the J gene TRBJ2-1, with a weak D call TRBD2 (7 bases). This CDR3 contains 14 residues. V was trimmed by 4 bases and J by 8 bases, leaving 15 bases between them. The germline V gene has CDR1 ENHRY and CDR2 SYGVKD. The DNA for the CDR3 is TGTGCCATCAGTGGCCCGGGGGGCGTGGATGAGCAGTTCTTC. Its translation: CAISGPGGVDEQFF.

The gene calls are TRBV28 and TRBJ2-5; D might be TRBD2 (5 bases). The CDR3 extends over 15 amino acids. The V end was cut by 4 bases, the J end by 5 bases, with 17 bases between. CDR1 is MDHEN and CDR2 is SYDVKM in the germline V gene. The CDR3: CASSSLRTGVETQYF. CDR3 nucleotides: TGTGCCAGCAGTTCCCTCCGGACCGGGGTTGAGACCCAGTACTTC.

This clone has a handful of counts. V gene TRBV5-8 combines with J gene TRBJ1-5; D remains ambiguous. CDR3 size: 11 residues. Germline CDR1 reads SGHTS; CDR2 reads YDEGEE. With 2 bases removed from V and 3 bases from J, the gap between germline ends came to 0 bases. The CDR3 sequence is CASSFNQPQHF. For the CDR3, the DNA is TGTGCCAGCAGCTTCAATCAGCCCCAGCATTTT.

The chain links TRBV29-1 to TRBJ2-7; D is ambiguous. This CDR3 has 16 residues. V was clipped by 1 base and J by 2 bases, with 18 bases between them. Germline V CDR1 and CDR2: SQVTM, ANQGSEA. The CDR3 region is CSVEAPHVARPYEQYF. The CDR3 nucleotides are TGCAGCGTTGAAGCCCCCCATGTGGCGCGTCCCTACGAGCAGTACTTC.

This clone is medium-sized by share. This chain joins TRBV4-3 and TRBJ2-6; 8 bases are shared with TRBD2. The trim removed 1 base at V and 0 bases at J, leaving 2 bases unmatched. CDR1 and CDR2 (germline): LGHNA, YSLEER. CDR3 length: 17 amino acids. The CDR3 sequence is CASSQGTSSSGANVLTF. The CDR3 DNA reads TGCGCCAGCAGCCAAGGGACTAGCAGCTCTGGGGCCAACGTCCTGACTTTC.

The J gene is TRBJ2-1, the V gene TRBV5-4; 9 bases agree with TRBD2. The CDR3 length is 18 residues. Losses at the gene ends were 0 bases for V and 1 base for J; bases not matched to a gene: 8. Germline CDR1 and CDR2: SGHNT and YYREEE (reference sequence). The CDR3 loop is CASSLDPSGIQSYNEQFF. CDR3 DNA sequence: TGTGCCAGCAGCTTGGATCCTAGCGGGATTCAATCCTACAATGAGCAGTTCTTC. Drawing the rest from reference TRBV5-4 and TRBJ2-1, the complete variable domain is ETGVTQSPTHLIKTRGQQVTLRCSSQSGHNTVSWYQQALGQGPQFIFQYYREEENGRGNFPPRFSGLQFPNYSSELNVNALELDDSALYLCASSLDPSGIQSYNEQFFGPGTRLTVL.

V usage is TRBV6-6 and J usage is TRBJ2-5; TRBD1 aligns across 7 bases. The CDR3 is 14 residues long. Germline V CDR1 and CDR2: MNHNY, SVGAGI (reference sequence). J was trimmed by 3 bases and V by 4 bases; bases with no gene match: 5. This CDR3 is CASSSTGSEETQYF. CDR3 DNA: TGTGCCAGCAGTTCGACAGGGTCCGAAGAGACCCAGTACTTC.

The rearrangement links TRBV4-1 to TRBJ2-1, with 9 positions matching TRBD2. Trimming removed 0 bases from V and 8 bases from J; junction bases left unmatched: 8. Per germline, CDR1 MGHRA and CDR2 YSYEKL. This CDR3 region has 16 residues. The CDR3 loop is CASSQEMAGGPDEQFF. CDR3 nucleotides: TGCGCCAGCAGCCAAGAAATGGCGGGAGGGCCGGATGAGCAGTTCTTC.

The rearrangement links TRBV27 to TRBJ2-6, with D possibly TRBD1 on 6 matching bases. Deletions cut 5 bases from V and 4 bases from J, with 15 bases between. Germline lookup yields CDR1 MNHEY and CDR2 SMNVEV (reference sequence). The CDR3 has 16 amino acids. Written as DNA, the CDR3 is TGTGCCAGCAGTCTATATGGGGGCGCGGGGGCCAACGTCCTGACTTTC. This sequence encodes CASSLYGGAGANVLTF.

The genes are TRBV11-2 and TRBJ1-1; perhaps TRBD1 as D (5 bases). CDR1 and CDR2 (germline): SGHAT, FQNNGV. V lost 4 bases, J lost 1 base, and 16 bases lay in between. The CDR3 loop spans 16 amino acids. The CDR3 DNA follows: TGTGCCAGCAGCTGGGACTTGGGGAGATCGAACACTGAAGCTTTCTTT. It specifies CASSWDLGRSNTEAFF.

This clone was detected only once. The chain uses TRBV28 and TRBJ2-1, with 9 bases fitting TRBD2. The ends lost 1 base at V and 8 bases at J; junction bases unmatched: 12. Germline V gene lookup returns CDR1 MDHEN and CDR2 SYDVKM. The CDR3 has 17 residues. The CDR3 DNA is TGTGCCAGCAGTTTATCCCCTAGCGGGACTGGTGGCTATGAGCAGTTCTTC. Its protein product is CASSLSPSGTGGYEQFF. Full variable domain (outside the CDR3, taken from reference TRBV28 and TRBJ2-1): DVKVTQSSRYLVKRTGEKVFLECVQDMDHENMFWYRQDPGLGLRLIYFSYDVKMKEKGDIPEGYSVSREKKERFSLILESASTNQTSMYLCASSLSPSGTGGYEQFFGPGTRLTVL.

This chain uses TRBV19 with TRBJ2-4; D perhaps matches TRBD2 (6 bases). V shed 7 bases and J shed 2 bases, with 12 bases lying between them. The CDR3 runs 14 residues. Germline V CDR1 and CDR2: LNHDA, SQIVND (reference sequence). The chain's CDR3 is CASISGGTKNIQYF. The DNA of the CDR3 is TGTGCCAGTATCTCCGGGGGTACCAAAAACATTCAGTACTTC.

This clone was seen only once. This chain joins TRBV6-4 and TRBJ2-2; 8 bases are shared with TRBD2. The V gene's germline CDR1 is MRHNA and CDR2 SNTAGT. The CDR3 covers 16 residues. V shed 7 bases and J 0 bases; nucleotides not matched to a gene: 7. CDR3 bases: TGTGCCAGCAAGCCCCTAGCGGGCGCGAACACCGGGGAGCTGTTTTTT. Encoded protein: CASKPLAGANTGELFF.

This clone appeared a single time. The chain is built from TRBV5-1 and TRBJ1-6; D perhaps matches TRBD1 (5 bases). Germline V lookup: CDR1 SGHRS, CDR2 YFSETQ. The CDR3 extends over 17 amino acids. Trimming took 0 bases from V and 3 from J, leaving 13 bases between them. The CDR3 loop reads CASSLERRGLYNSPLHF. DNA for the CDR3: TGCGCCAGCAGCTTGGAGAGGAGGGGCCTCTATAATTCACCCCTCCACTTT.

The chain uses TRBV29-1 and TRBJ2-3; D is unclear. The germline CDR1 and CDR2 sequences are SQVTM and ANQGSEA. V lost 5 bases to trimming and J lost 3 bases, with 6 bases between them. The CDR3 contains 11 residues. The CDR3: CSVSGTDTQYF. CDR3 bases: TGCAGCGTTTCAGGTACAGATACGCAGTATTTT.

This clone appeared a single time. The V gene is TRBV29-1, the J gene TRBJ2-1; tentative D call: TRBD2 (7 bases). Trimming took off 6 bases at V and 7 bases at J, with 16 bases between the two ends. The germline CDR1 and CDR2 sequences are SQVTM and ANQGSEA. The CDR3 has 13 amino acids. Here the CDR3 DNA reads TGCAGCGTCCGCGGGGGCCGTAGTAATGAGCAGTTCTTC. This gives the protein CSVRGGRSNEQFF.